A single sample is the source of the 31 T cell receptor beta chains below, sequenced in a study of shared T cell receptors in the human thymus. Profiled with immunoSEQ multiplex PCR; TCRdb holds only in-frame clones, not every one. Here the sample spans some 760,000 clones, approximately 85% being singletons. This sample was shared with a second study, whose subject was human thymus T cells.

The specimen sequenced was thymocytes. Every receptor here comes from a girl less than two years old with a congenital heart defect.

The V call is TRBV5-6, the J call TRBJ2-4, with 8 bases aligning to TRBD2. Germline loops: CDR1 SGHDT, CDR2 YYEEEE. The CDR3 runs 18 residues. V lost 4 bases to trimming and J lost 1 base; unmatched junction nucleotides: 13. The CDR3 protein is CASSLGIAGCGAKNIQYF. DNA of the CDR3: TGTGCCAGCAGCCTGGGGATAGCGGGGTGTGGGGCCAAAAACATTCAGTACTTC.

The chain has TRBV19 and TRBJ1-4; tentative D call: TRBD1 (6 bases). The ends were cut back, 3 bases at V and 7 bases at J, with 21 bases in the middle. This CDR3 spans 17 amino acids. From germline, CDR1 is LNHDA and CDR2 SQIVND (reference sequence). The CDR3 sequence: CASSIRKKWGLSEKLFF. The CDR3, as DNA: TGTGCCAGTAGTATTCGGAAGAAGTGGGGGCTCTCTGAAAAACTGTTTTTT.

The chain joins TRBV5-1 to TRBJ1-1; TRBD1 is a possible D gene (5 bases). Trimming removed 2 bases at V and 11 bases at J, with 13 bases between. CDR3 length: 12 residues. Germline values: CDR1 SGHRS, CDR2 YFSETQ. This chain's CDR3 is CASSLRGGEAFF. The CDR3 bases are TGCGCCAGCAGCTTAAGGGGAGGGGAGGCTTTCTTT. Together with reference TRBV5-1 and TRBJ1-1, the CDR3 gives the full variable domain: KAGVTQTPRYLIKTRGQQVTLSCSPISGHRSVSWYQQTPGQGLQFLFEYFSETQRNKGNFPGRFSGRQFSNSRSEMNVSTLELGDSALYLCASSLRGGEAFFGQGTRLTVV.

This chain uses TRBV19 with TRBJ1-5; TRBD1 is a possible D gene (5 bases). The CDR3 extends over 14 amino acids. Deletions cut 6 bases from V and 4 bases from J, with 13 bases between. From germline, CDR1 is LNHDA and CDR2 SQIVND (reference sequence). CDR3 sequence (DNA): TGTGCCAGTAGGGGGACTACCCCTAATCAGCCCCAGCATTTT. As protein: CASRGTTPNQPQHF.

The chain carries TRBV6-1 and TRBJ2-1; possible D gene TRBD1, 6 bases. The CDR3 has 13 residues. The V end lost 6 bases, the J end lost 4 bases, and 10 bases lay between the germline ends. The germline V gene encodes CDR1 MNHNS and CDR2 SASEGT. The CDR3 reads CASRGAAYNEQFF. As DNA, the CDR3 is TGTGCCAGCAGGGGGGCAGCTTACAATGAGCAGTTCTTC.

The chain recombines TRBV9 with TRBJ1-1, with D perhaps TRBD1 (5 bases). This CDR3 comprises 15 residues. Germline assignment: CDR1 SGDLS and CDR2 YYNGEE. V was cut by 4 bases and J by 1 base, with 14 bases left in between. The CDR3 bases are TGTGCCAGCAGCCCTCGGGGGAGTGAGAACACTGAAGCTTTCTTT. Encoded protein: CASSPRGSENTEAFF.

The chain links TRBV6-1 to TRBJ2-7; 7 bases map to TRBD1. The CDR3 totals 14 residues. After removal of 7 bases from V and 0 bases from J, the junction contained 6 bases not matched to a gene. Germline V lookup: CDR1 MNHNS, CDR2 SASEGT. DNA for the CDR3: TGTGCCAGCACCCCCCGGGACAGCTCCTACGAGCAGTACTTC. Protein sequence: CASTPRDSSYEQYF.

The chain links TRBV10-3 to TRBJ1-2; weak D call: TRBD1 (6 bases). The CDR3 length is 12 residues. Germline V gives CDR1 ENHRY, CDR2 SYGVKD. The V gene lost 6 bases and the J gene lost 5 bases, with 10 bases spanning the gap. The CDR3 bases are TGTGCCATCAGGACAGGTCCTTATGGCTACACCTTC. Amino acid sequence: CAIRTGPYGYTF.

The CDR3 DNA reads TGTGCCAGCAGCCAAGATGGTCCGGGGGGGGATGTGGCAGATACGCAGTATTTT. Protein sequence: CASSQDGPGGDVADTQYF. This rearrangement joins TRBV4-2 to TRBJ2-3; TRBD2 matches at 8 bases. The V and J ends lost 0 bases and 4 bases, in that order; junction bases with no gene match: 12. The CDR3 extends over 18 amino acids. Germline V CDR1 and CDR2: LGHNA, YNFKEQ.

The V call is TRBV4-1, the J call TRBJ1-2, with D possibly TRBD1 on 6 matching bases. Germline V lookup: CDR1 MGHRA, CDR2 YSYEKL. Trimming left V 1 base short and J 4 bases short, with 13 bases between. The length of the CDR3 is 15 residues. The DNA for the CDR3 is TGCGCCAGCAGCCAAGGACAGGCCCTGGGCTATGGCTACACCTTC. Translated, it gives CASSQGQALGYGYTF.

The chain links TRBV6-5 to TRBJ2-3, with D tentatively TRBD2 (6 bases). V lost 4 bases and J 0 bases, leaving 11 bases between the germline ends. The V gene's germline CDR1 is MNHEY and CDR2 SVGAGI. There are 15 residues in the CDR3. This chain's CDR3 is CASSFTGTSTDTQYF. The CDR3 DNA reads as TGTGCCAGCAGTTTTACCGGGACTAGCACAGATACGCAGTATTTT.

The rearrangement joins TRBV6-1 to TRBJ1-2; the match to TRBD1 covers 7 bases. Per the germline V gene, CDR1 is MNHNS and CDR2 is SASEGT. The CDR3 extends over 13 amino acids. V shed 9 bases and J 4 bases; nucleotides not matched to a gene: 8. CDR3 coding DNA: TGTGCCAGTGTCGACAGGGAAATCTATGGCTACACCTTC. This translates into CASVDREIYGYTF.

The chain couples TRBV29-1 to TRBJ1-1, with no clear D. Trimming stripped 6 bases from V and 1 base from J, with 12 bases between. The CDR3 is made up of 13 amino acids. Germline CDR1 and CDR2: SQVTM and ANQGSEA. As DNA, the CDR3 is TGCAGCGTAGACCGGGTTAAGAACACTGAAGCTTTCTTT. Its protein product is CSVDRVKNTEAFF.

In DNA, the CDR3 is TGTGCCAGCAGTTTCTGGAGGCAAGAGACCCAGTACTTC. Translating it yields CASSFWRQETQYF. The genes are TRBV28 and TRBJ2-5; perhaps TRBD2 as D (5 bases). V was pared by 3 bases and J by 2 bases, with 7 bases between. The germline V gene has CDR1 MDHEN and CDR2 SYDVKM. CDR3 length: 13 amino acids.

The V and J genes are TRBV7-2 and TRBJ1-1; 8 bases align to TRBD1. V was pared by 5 bases and J by 1 base, with 3 bases of the junction left unmatched. There are 14 residues in the CDR3. Germline-derived CDR1 and CDR2 are SGHTA and FQGNSA. The DNA for the CDR3 is TGTGCCAGCAGCCCGACAGGGGCGAACACTGAAGCTTTCTTT. This gives the protein CASSPTGANTEAFF.

The V gene is TRBV4-3, the J gene TRBJ2-3; 7 bases are shared with TRBD1. V dropped 0 bases and J dropped 5; count of bases not matched to a gene: 11. The CDR3 loop spans 17 amino acids. The germline V gene has CDR1 LGHNA and CDR2 YSLEER. In nucleotides, the CDR3 is TGCGCCAGCAGCCAAGATTACGGGCGGGCAGGGGGAGATACGCAGTATTTT. Residues: CASSQDYGRAGGDTQYF.

V usage is TRBV14 and J usage is TRBJ2-7, with D perhaps TRBD1 (5 bases). The CDR3 runs 15 residues. Germline V gene lookup returns CDR1 SGHDN and CDR2 FVKESK. V was cut by 0 bases and J by 1 base, with 10 bases left in between. The CDR3 spells CASSQDFYRSYEQYF. The CDR3 DNA follows: TGTGCCAGCAGCCAAGATTTCTACAGGTCCTACGAGCAGTACTTC.

This clone is a singleton in its sample. The chain links TRBV2 to TRBJ2-7, with 8 bases aligning to TRBD1. CDR3 length: 16 residues. Germline CDR1 and CDR2: SNHLY and FYNNEI. The V gene end was trimmed by 6 bases and the J gene end by 3 bases; junction bases not matched to a gene: 13. In DNA, the CDR3 is TGTGCCAGCAGGGGAGGTGGAGAAACAGGGGGCTACGAGCAGTACTTC. This translates into CASRGGGETGGYEQYF.

This chain connects TRBV18 to TRBJ1-1; D call uncertain. V gave up 2 bases and J gave up 0 bases, with 10 bases separating them. Looked up from germline, CDR1 is KGHSH and CDR2 is LQKENI. CDR3 size: 15 residues. The DNA for the CDR3 is TGTGCCAGCTCACCATCGGTGGTGTTGAACACTGAAGCTTTCTTT. Protein product: CASSPSVVLNTEAFF. The entire variable domain, with the rest obtained from reference TRBV18 and TRBJ1-1, is as follows: NAGVMQNPRHLVRRRGQEARLRCSPMKGHSHVYWYRQLPEEGLKFMVYLQKENIIDESGMPKERFSAEFPKEGPSILRIQQVVRGDSAAYFCASSPSVVLNTEAFFGQGTRLTVV.

V and J are TRBV29-1 and TRBJ2-2; tentatively, D is TRBD2 (5 bases). Deletions cut 5 bases from V and 8 bases from J, with 12 bases between. CDR1 is SQVTM, CDR2 ANQGSEA, per germline. The CDR3 totals 12 residues. The CDR3 sequence is CSVHWSGGELFF. The CDR3 nucleotides are TGCAGCGTTCACTGGTCGGGAGGGGAGCTGTTTTTT.

The genes are TRBV4-3 and TRBJ1-2, with D unclear. V was cut by 0 bases and J by 7 bases, with 6 bases left in between. The germline CDR1 and CDR2 sequences are LGHNA and YSLEER. CDR3 length: 12 residues. The CDR3 DNA reads TGCGCCAGCAGCCAAGAGAGGGCTGGCTACACCTTC. Amino acid sequence: CASSQERAGYTF.

The rearrangement links TRBV11-2 to TRBJ2-3, with 7 bases lining up with TRBD2. This CDR3 comprises 14 residues. Trimming removed 2 bases from V and 7 bases from J; junction bases left unmatched: 6. Germline V gene sequence: CDR1 SGHAT, CDR2 FQNNGV. DNA for the CDR3: TGTGCCAGCAGCTTACTGGGTAGCGGGCATACGCAGTATTTT. It yields the protein CASSLLGSGHTQYF.

This clone was found once. The rearrangement uses TRBV6-5 and TRBJ2-5; possible D gene TRBD2, 6 bases. V shed 0 bases and J shed 5 bases, with 16 bases lying between them. This CDR3 spans 16 amino acids. CDR1 and CDR2 (germline): MNHEY, SVGAGI. The CDR3 nucleotides read TGTGCCAGCAGTTACTCTCCTGGAGGGGCGTATGAGACCCAGTACTTC. Translated, it gives CASSYSPGGAYETQYF.

J is TRBJ2-7 and V is TRBV7-8; D possibly corresponds to TRBD1 (6 bases). V gave up 4 bases and J gave up 4 bases, with 14 bases separating them. Per germline, CDR1 SGHVS and CDR2 FQNEAQ. This CDR3 contains 14 residues. This CDR3 reads CASSSGQITYEQYF. The DNA for the CDR3 is TGTGCCAGCAGCTCAGGACAGATAACTTACGAGCAGTACTTC.

The chain has TRBV10-2 and TRBJ1-4; D not resolved. Germline V gives CDR1 WSHSY, CDR2 SAAADI. V lost 6 bases, J lost 5 bases, and 13 bases lay in between. This CDR3 region has 14 residues. DNA of the CDR3: TGCGCCAGCAGCAGGAGGGCCGACAATGAAAAACTGTTTTTT. As protein: CASSRRADNEKLFF.

This chain links TRBV4-3 with TRBJ1-5; D unresolved. This CDR3 has 16 amino acids. The germline gives CDR1 LGHNA, CDR2 YSLEER. V dropped 0 bases and J dropped 6 bases, with 15 bases sitting between them. The CDR3 sequence is CASSQDRVGAGQPQHF. The CDR3 bases are TGCGCCAGCAGCCAAGATCGGGTGGGTGCGGGTCAGCCCCAGCATTTT.

The chain carries TRBV5-1 and TRBJ2-3; tentative D call: TRBD2 (5 bases). Trimming shortened V by 4 bases and J by 0 bases, and 21 bases separated the two germline ends. This CDR3 contains 18 residues. The germline V gene encodes CDR1 SGHRS and CDR2 YFSETQ. DNA for the CDR3: TGCGCCAGCAGCCAGCCCCCTCGAGGGATCTCTAGCACAGATACGCAGTATTTT. It is translated as CASSQPPRGISSTDTQYF.

This chain connects TRBV25-1 to TRBJ2-5; 13 bases fit TRBD2. Trimming cost V 0 bases and J 8 bases; bases outside gene matches: 6. Germline CDR1 MGHDK, CDR2 SYGVNS. CDR3 length: 16 residues. The CDR3 is CASSEYRTSGGNTQYF. The CDR3, as DNA: TGTGCCAGCAGTGAATATCGGACTAGCGGGGGTAATACCCAGTACTTC.

The chain is built from TRBV2 and TRBJ2-7; TRBD2 might be the D (6 bases). The CDR3 spans 13 residues. Germline V gene lookup returns CDR1 SNHLY and CDR2 FYNNEI. Trimming shortened V by 6 bases and J by 6 bases, and 15 bases separated the two germline ends. The CDR3 reads CASSSGLLFEQYF. CDR3 in DNA: TGTGCCAGCAGCTCGGGACTCCTCTTCGAGCAGTACTTC.

This chain uses TRBV10-3 with TRBJ2-1; D uncertain. V was trimmed by 2 bases and J by 3 bases, leaving 11 bases between them. There are 15 residues in the CDR3. Looked up from germline, CDR1 is ENHRY and CDR2 is SYGVKD. In nucleotides, the CDR3 is TGTGCCATCAGTGAGGCGAGCGAAGACTACAATGAGCAGTTCTTC. Translating gives CAISEASEDYNEQFF.

CDR3 nucleotide sequence: TGTGCCAGCAGTTTCCCGGGGGGAGAGAGCGGTGAGCAGTTCTTC. This translates into CASSFPGGESGEQFF. The genes are TRBV28 and TRBJ2-1, with TRBD2 identical over 7 bases. V shed 3 bases, J shed 9 bases, and the junction held 11 bases outside the gene matches. The CDR3 has 15 amino acids. The germline CDR1 and CDR2 sequences are MDHEN and SYDVKM.